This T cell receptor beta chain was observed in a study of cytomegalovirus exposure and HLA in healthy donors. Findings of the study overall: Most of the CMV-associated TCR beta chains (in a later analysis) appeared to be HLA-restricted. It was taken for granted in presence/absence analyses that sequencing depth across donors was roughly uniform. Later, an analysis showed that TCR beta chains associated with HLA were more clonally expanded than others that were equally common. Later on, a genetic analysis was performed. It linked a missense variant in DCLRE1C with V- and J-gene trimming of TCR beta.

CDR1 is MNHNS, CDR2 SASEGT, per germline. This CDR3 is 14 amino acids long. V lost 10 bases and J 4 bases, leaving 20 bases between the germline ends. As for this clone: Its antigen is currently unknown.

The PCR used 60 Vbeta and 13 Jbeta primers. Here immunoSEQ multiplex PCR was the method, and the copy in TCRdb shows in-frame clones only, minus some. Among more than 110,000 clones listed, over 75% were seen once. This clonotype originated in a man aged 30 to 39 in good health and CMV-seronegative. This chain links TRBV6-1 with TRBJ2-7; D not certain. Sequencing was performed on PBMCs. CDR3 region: CATTPGDAIYEQYF. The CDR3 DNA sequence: TGTGCCACCACCCCAGGCGACGCCATTTACGAGCAGTACTTC.